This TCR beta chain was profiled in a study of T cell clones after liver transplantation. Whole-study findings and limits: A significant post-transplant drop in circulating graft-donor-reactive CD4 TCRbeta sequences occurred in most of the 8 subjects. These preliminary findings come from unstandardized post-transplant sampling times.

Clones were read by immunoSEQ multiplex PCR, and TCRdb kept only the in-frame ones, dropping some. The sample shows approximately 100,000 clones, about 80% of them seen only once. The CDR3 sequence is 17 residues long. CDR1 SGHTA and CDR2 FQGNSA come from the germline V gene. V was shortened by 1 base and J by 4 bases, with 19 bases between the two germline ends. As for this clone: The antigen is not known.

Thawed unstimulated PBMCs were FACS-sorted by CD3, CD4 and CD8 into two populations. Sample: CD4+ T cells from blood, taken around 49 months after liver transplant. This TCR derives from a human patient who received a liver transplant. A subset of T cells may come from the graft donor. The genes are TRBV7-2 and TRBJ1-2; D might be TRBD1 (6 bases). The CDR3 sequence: CASSLGSQGGLGYGYTF. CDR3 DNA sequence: TGTGCCAGCAGCTTAGGATCACAGGGAGGTTTGGGCTATGGCTACACCTTC.